Given below is one T cell receptor (beta chain) in context. Antigen specificity is unknown. This sample is drawn from a study of T cell responses to AZD1222 COVID-19 vaccine. Study observations and caveats: Scientists sampled the repertoires only once the peak T cell response had passed. Clonal diversity was possibly underestimated, and the donors were mostly white British, with more females. Unmutated variant regions are reportedly the target of nearly half of TCRs that are spike-specific.

Data came from immunoSEQ multiplex PCR; TCRdb stores just in-frame clones and leaves some out. The sample includes 150,000 or so clones, about 92% of them seen just once. This TCR was sampled from an adult who received the AZD1222 COVID-19 vaccine. This material consisted of peripheral blood, taken 28 days after the second AZD1222 dose.

DNA for the CDR3: TGTGCCAGCTCGCAGGACAGGGGGGCGACCCAGTACTTC. It codes for CASSQDRGATQYF. This chain uses TRBV18 with TRBJ2-5; 10 bases align to TRBD1. Trimming at V came to 6 bases and at J to 7 bases, leaving 5 bases not matched to a gene. CDR1 is KGHSH, CDR2 LQKENI, per germline. CDR3 size: 13 residues.